Described below is a single T cell receptor beta chain sequence and its context. The sample is drawn from a study of blood T cell repertoires in COVID-19. Study summary: T cells, B-cell-depleted T cells, or PBMCs supplied cDNA or gDNA.

V lost 0 bases, J lost 1 base, and 10 bases lay in between. CDR1 and CDR2 (germline): LGHDT, YNNKEL (reference sequence). The CDR3 extends over 15 amino acids. Study processing details: Reference gene primer amplification gave estimated nucleated cell counts. TCRdb keeps only in-frame clones here, not all; method: immunoSEQ multiplex PCR. V, J and clone size were drawn from that table, and D and trimming were deduced from the DNA. In the table there are tens of thousands of clones, approximately 84% of which are singletons. The gene calls are TRBV3-1 (or the pseudogene TRBV3-2) and TRBJ2-7; D gene ambiguous. The material sequenced was peripheral blood. This TCR came from a woman aged 70-85 years in a cohort sampled during active COVID-19. DNA for the CDR3: TGTGCCAGCAGCCAAGATGGCGGTTATTCCTACGAGCAGTACTTC. This codes for CASSQDGGYSYEQYF.